The 8 T cell receptor beta chains in this list originate from one sample, sequenced in a study of T cells in Graves' hyperthyroidism and ophthalmopathy. Regions amplified from RNA transcripts were the TCR beta CDR3 regions. The TCR CDR3 was amplified in a first-round RT-PCR using the HTBI primer set. TCRdb re-called the multiplex PCR reads through MiXCR, storing one row per CDR3 protein. The sample contains approximately 590,000 distinct CDR3 sequences, less than 20% of which appear only once. The sample comprised blood. All receptors come from a young woman with Graves' hyperthyroidism.

This clonotype appeared many times. CDR3 coding DNA: TGCAGTGCGGCAGGACTAGCGCTTAAAGCTTACAATGAGCAGTTCTTC. This sequence encodes CSAAGLALKAYNEQFF. The gene calls are TRBV20-1 and TRBJ2-1; TRBD2 aligns across 9 bases. The CDR3 contains 16 residues. Per germline, CDR1 DFQATT and CDR2 SNEGSKA (reference sequence). J gave up 4 bases and V 6 bases, and 13 bases lay outside the gene matches.

This clonotype was recorded many times. The rearrangement links TRBV30 to TRBJ2-1; D assignment may be TRBD1 or TRBD2 (5 bases each). The CDR3 is 13 amino acids. The V and J ends lost 0 bases and 9 bases respectively, with 12 bases between them. Germline V CDR1 and CDR2: GTSNPN, SVGIG (reference sequence). The chain's CDR3 is CAWSVTGRGEQFF. The DNA of the CDR3 is TGTGCCTGGAGTGTAACGGGACGGGGTGAGCAGTTCTTC.

In its sample, this clonotype was seen many times. This rearrangement joins TRBV6-1 to TRBJ2-1, with D maybe TRBD2 (6 bases). CDR3 length equals 12 residues. Trimming took 8 bases from V and 6 from J, leaving 11 bases between them. The germline gives CDR1 MNHNS, CDR2 SASEGT. In DNA, the CDR3 is TGTGCCAGCTGGCTAGCGACCAATGAGCAGTTCTTC. This encodes CASWLATNEQFF.

This clonotype showed up just a few times. CDR3 bases: TGCGCCAGCAGCCAAGGGCTAGCGGGATTCCAAGAGACCCAGTACTTC. Its protein product is CASSQGLAGFQETQYF. The chain carries TRBV4-1 and TRBJ2-5; 9 bases line up with TRBD2. The V segment lost 1 base and the J segment 1 base; nucleotides outside the gene matches: 4. The CDR3 is made up of 16 amino acids. Germline values: CDR1 MGHRA, CDR2 YSYEKL.

There are many counts of this clonotype. The rearrangement joins TRBV20-1 to TRBJ2-1, with 14 bases lining up with TRBD2. V shed 1 base, J shed 9 bases, and the junction held 8 bases outside the gene matches. The CDR3 consists of 16 residues. From germline, CDR1 is DFQATT and CDR2 SNEGSKA (reference sequence). This chain's CDR3 is CSARVGTSGRSGEQFF. The CDR3, as DNA: TGCAGTGCTAGAGTGGGGACTAGCGGGAGATCGGGTGAGCAGTTCTTC.

This clonotype was seen more than once but under ten times. The rearrangement joins TRBV3-1 to TRBJ1-4; D uncertain. The CDR3 totals 17 residues. Germline V CDR1 and CDR2: LGHDT, YNNKEL (reference sequence). With 4 bases removed from V and 3 bases from J, the gap between germline ends came to 18 bases. The CDR3 region is CASSPGKATYSNEKLFF. DNA of the CDR3: TGTGCCAGCAGCCCCGGGAAGGCGACCTATTCTAATGAAAAACTGTTTTTT.

The sample holds many counts of this clonotype. The chain joins TRBV12-3 or TRBV12-4 to TRBJ2-1, with 16 positions matching TRBD2. The CDR3 has 15 residues. Trimming at V came to 4 bases and at J to 8 bases, leaving 2 bases not matched to a gene. CDR3 bases: TGTGCCAGCAGTTCGGGGACTAGCGGGAGGGATGAGCAGTTCTTC. Translation gives CASSSGTSGRDEQFF.

The gene calls are TRBV7-2 and TRBJ2-1; no clear D gene. Germline CDR1 is SGHTA and CDR2 is FQGNSA. Deletions cut 4 bases from V and 12 bases from J, with 7 bases between. This CDR3 is 10 amino acids long. The CDR3 loop reads CASSSAVQFF. The CDR3 coding sequence is TGTGCCAGCAGCTCTGCAGTGCAGTTCTTC.